The next 32 T cell receptor beta chains were all read from a single sample in a study of T-cell memory formation after mild COVID-19. TCRdb passed the 5' RACE reads through MiXCR, listing each CDR3 protein once. This sample yields a few hundred thousand distinct CDR3 sequences, of which roughly 9.4% are seen a single time; roughly a fifth belongs to the top ten. The material sequenced was PBMCs or a T cell subset sorted from them (not recorded which). The receptors derive from a man between 18 and 35 years old who had mild COVID-19 (a few samples of this study predate the infection). Cell type and time point are not known.

This clonotype has just a few counts. The chain couples TRBV29-1 to TRBJ1-2, with no clear D. CDR1 and CDR2 from the germline V gene are SQVTM and ANQGSEA. Trimming left V 3 bases short and J 3 bases short, with 8 bases between. CDR3 size: 12 residues. The CDR3 DNA follows: TGCAGCGTTGACGGGGATTACTATGGCTACACCTTC. The encoded protein is CSVDGDYYGYTF.

The chain couples TRBV6-5 to TRBJ1-3, with D uncertain. V lost 6 bases, J lost 0 bases, and 6 bases lay in between. CDR1 and CDR2 from the germline V gene are MNHEY and SVGAGI. CDR3 size: 13 residues. CDR3 amino acids: CASRPASGNTIYF. The CDR3 DNA is TGTGCCAGCAGACCGGCCTCTGGAAACACCATATATTTT.

The sample holds a few counts of this clonotype. The CDR3 protein is CASSRFVPYGYTF. DNA for the CDR3: TGTGCCAGCAGCCGCTTCGTGCCCTATGGCTACACCTTC. J is TRBJ1-2 and V is TRBV11-2; D is unclear. Germline V gives CDR1 SGHAT, CDR2 FQNNGV. This CDR3 is 13 amino acids long. The V end lost 5 bases, the J end lost 4 bases, and 11 bases lay between the germline ends. Combining the CDR3 with reference TRBV11-2 and TRBJ1-2 gives the whole variable domain EAGVAQSPRYKIIEKRQSVAFWCNPISGHATLYWYQQILGQGPKLLIQFQNNGVVDDSQLPKDRFSAERLKGVDSTLKIQPAKLEDSAVYLCASSRFVPYGYTFGSGTRLTVV.

This chain links TRBV7-9 with TRBJ2-1; 10 nucleotides align to TRBD2. Germline CDR1 and CDR2: SEHNR and FQNEAQ (reference sequence). The CDR3 length is 18 residues. With V trimmed by 3 bases and J by 2 bases, 10 bases remained unmatched. CDR3 sequence (DNA): TGTGCCAGCAGCTTTGGGCTAGCGGGGGATTGGGCCTACAATGAGCAGTTCTTC. Protein: CASSFGLAGDWAYNEQFF.

This clonotype was seen a few times. The J gene is TRBJ1-6, the V gene TRBV12-3 or TRBV12-4, with D uncertain. Trimming cost V 7 bases and J 0 bases, with 7 bases left between them. This CDR3 has 14 amino acids. CDR3 coding DNA: TGTGCCAGCACTCAGAACTCCTATAATTCACCCCTCCACTTT. Protein sequence: CASTQNSYNSPLHF.

The chain combines TRBV4-1 with TRBJ1-2; 10 bases map to TRBD1. CDR3 length: 15 amino acids. The J segment lost 3 bases and the V segment lost 3 bases, leaving 4 bases of the junction unmatched. Germline V CDR1 and CDR2: MGHRA, YSYEKL. CDR3 DNA sequence: TGCGCCAGCAGCCACCCGGGACAGGGGTACTATGGCTACACCTTC. Protein product: CASSHPGQGYYGYTF.

The V and J genes are TRBV30 and TRBJ2-3; D unclear. CDR3 length: 14 amino acids. V was clipped by 2 bases and J by 4 bases, with 13 bases between them. The germline V gene has CDR1 GTSNPN and CDR2 SVGIG (reference sequence). The CDR3 coding sequence is TGTGCCTGGAGTAAGGCTCTCCCCGCAGATACGCAGTATTTT. Translating gives CAWSKALPADTQYF.

The rearrangement joins TRBV7-9 to TRBJ2-1; D remains unclear. CDR1 and CDR2 from the germline V gene are SEHNR and FQNEAQ (reference sequence). The V and J ends lost 4 bases and 8 bases respectively, with 18 bases between them. The CDR3 is 15 residues long. In DNA, the CDR3 is TGTGCCAGCAGCTGGGCCCGGGTGCACGGCTATGAGCAGTTCTTC. Its translation: CASSWARVHGYEQFF.

The sample holds a few counts of this clonotype. This chain connects TRBV12-3 or TRBV12-4 to TRBJ2-5; D not certain. Trimming pared 6 bases from V and 1 base from J, leaving 12 bases between. The CDR3 has 14 amino acids. CDR3 coding DNA: TGTGCCAGCAGCCCGGTCTCCACCCAAGAGACCCAGTACTTC. Amino acid sequence: CASSPVSTQETQYF.

V usage is TRBV18 and J usage is TRBJ2-7; the match to TRBD2 covers 9 bases. The CDR3 has 15 residues. V lost 0 bases and J lost 3; bases outside the gene matches: 3. From germline, CDR1 is KGHSH and CDR2 LQKENI. CDR3 DNA sequence: TGTGCCAGCTCACCACCTAGCGGGGGCCTCTACGAGCAGTACTTC. It encodes CASSPPSGGLYEQYF.

The chain employs TRBV20-1 and TRBJ1-1; no firm D call. The CDR3 runs to 13 residues. The V and J ends lost 5 bases and 0 bases respectively, with 10 bases between them. CDR1 DFQATT and CDR2 SNEGSKA come from the germline V gene (reference sequence). In nucleotides, the CDR3 is TGCAGTGCTCCGACTCGAGTGAACACTGAAGCTTTCTTT. This translates into CSAPTRVNTEAFF.

Only a few counts were recorded for this clonotype. This chain uses TRBV11-2 with TRBJ2-3; D gene uncertain. The CDR3 runs to 14 residues. V was clipped by 4 bases and J by 1 base, with 9 bases between them. From germline, CDR1 is SGHAT and CDR2 FQNNGV. The CDR3 nucleotides read TGTGCCAGCAGCTCCCCTGGACGCACAGATACGCAGTATTTT. Residues: CASSSPGRTDTQYF.

This chain uses TRBV10-3 with TRBJ1-6; perhaps TRBD1 as D (5 bases). V was pared by 0 bases and J by 7 bases, with 16 bases between. The CDR3 covers 17 residues. Germline lookup yields CDR1 ENHRY and CDR2 SYGVKD. The CDR3 coding sequence is TGTGCCATCAGTGAGTCTGTGTCCGGCGGGGGAAATTCACCCCTCCACTTT. Its protein is CAISESVSGGGNSPLHF.

This clonotype was found a few times. The V gene is TRBV7-9, the J gene TRBJ2-5; D is possibly TRBD1 (6 bases). CDR3 length: 15 amino acids. Germline V gene data show CDR1 as SEHNR and CDR2 as FQNEAQ (reference sequence). Trimming removed 7 bases from V and 2 bases from J, with 17 bases in between. This CDR3 reads CASKSRDNLQETQYF. The CDR3 DNA reads TGTGCCAGCAAGTCCCGGGACAACCTTCAAGAGACCCAGTACTTC.

This clonotype came up a few times. The rearrangement joins TRBV7-6 to TRBJ2-5, with 10 bases identical to TRBD2. The germline V gene has CDR1 SGHVS and CDR2 FNYEAQ. CDR3 size: 18 residues. Trimming removed 5 bases from V and 3 bases from J; junction bases left unmatched: 15. CDR3 bases: TGTGCCAGCAGCACCCGTGGAACTAGCGGGGACCCCGAAGAGACCCAGTACTTC. It specifies CASSTRGTSGDPEETQYF.

This clonotype has at least ten counts. This chain connects TRBV20-1 to TRBJ2-3; 10 bases agree with TRBD2. The CDR3 has 14 residues. Germline V gene sequence: CDR1 DFQATT, CDR2 SNEGSKA (reference sequence). CDR3 residues: CSLDGTSGTDTQYF. CDR3 sequence (DNA): TGCAGCTTGGATGGGACTAGCGGCACAGATACGCAGTATTTT.

In this sample, this clonotype turned up many times. The chain joins TRBV7-2 to TRBJ1-1; 7 nucleotides line up with TRBD1. The CDR3 consists of 14 residues. The germline gives CDR1 SGHTA, CDR2 FQGNSA. The J segment lost 0 bases and the V segment lost 3 bases, leaving 1 base of the junction unmatched. CDR3 DNA: TGTGCCAGCAGCTTTAGGGGGCTGAACACTGAAGCTTTCTTT. Translating it yields CASSFRGLNTEAFF.

This clonotype showed up just once. The chain links TRBV12-3 or TRBV12-4 to TRBJ1-1, with D perhaps matching TRBD1 (5 bases). The CDR3 contains 13 residues. With 6 bases removed from V and 8 bases from J, the gap between germline ends came to 16 bases. The CDR3 is CASSRDGGLEAFF. Written as DNA, the CDR3 is TGTGCCAGCAGCAGAGACGGGGGTCTAGAAGCTTTCTTT.

The chain employs TRBV7-9 and TRBJ1-3; unclear D gene. The V end was cut by 1 base, the J end by 2 bases, with 9 bases between. CDR3 length equals 15 residues. Germline V lookup: CDR1 SEHNR, CDR2 FQNEAQ (reference sequence). The CDR3 loop reads CASSLGRLPGNTIYF. CDR3 in DNA: TGTGCCAGCAGCTTAGGCAGACTACCTGGAAACACCATATATTTT.

In its sample, this clonotype was seen once. The chain recombines TRBV6-2 or TRBV6-3 with TRBJ2-7; D unresolved. V lost 6 bases and J 3 bases, leaving 9 bases between the germline ends. The germline V gene encodes CDR1 MNHEY and CDR2 SVGEGT. CDR3 size: 12 residues. CDR3 in amino acids: CASSPPSYEQYV. The CDR3 DNA reads as TGTGCCAGCAGCCCCCCCAGCTACGAGCAGTACGTC.

This clonotype was detected a few times. The CDR3 DNA reads as TGTGCCAGCAGCGTCGGACGGTTGAACACTGAAGCTTTCTTT. Protein product: CASSVGRLNTEAFF. The rearrangement joins TRBV7-2 to TRBJ1-1; no reliable D call. V lost 5 bases and J 0 bases, leaving 10 bases between the germline ends. Germline V gene sequence: CDR1 SGHTA, CDR2 FQGNSA. The length of the CDR3 is 14 residues.

The chain employs TRBV10-2 and TRBJ2-1; 7 positions agree with TRBD2. The CDR3 consists of 15 residues. V shed 6 bases and J 3 bases; nucleotides not matched to a gene: 8. Germline assignment: CDR1 WSHSY and CDR2 SAAADI. The CDR3 bases are TGCGCCAGCAGGGAGGAGGCGGGGGACTACAATGAGCAGTTCTTC. Translation: CASREEAGDYNEQFF.

V usage is TRBV4-2 and J usage is TRBJ2-1, with TRBD2 as a possible D gene (5 bases). V was clipped by 1 base and J by 8 bases, with 24 bases between them. This CDR3 contains 18 residues. Germline-derived CDR1 and CDR2 are LGHNA and YNFKEQ. The CDR3 loop reads CASSQVFERLAGNDEQFF. CDR3 DNA sequence: TGTGCCAGCAGCCAAGTGTTCGAGCGGCTAGCTGGTAACGATGAGCAGTTCTTC.

The table lists this clonotype with a few counts. J is TRBJ2-2 and V is TRBV7-3, with D perhaps TRBD2 (6 bases). V dropped 3 bases and J dropped 4 bases, with 9 bases sitting between them. The CDR3 sequence is 14 residues long. Per the germline V gene, CDR1 is SGHTA and CDR2 is FQGTGA. CDR3 sequence: CASSFLGGTGELFF. The CDR3 coding sequence is TGTGCCAGCAGCTTTTTGGGGGGCACCGGGGAGCTGTTTTTT.

V usage is TRBV3-1 and J usage is TRBJ2-3; TRBD1 agrees at 7 bases. The CDR3 is made up of 15 amino acids. With 2 bases clipped from V and 6 bases from J, the junction kept 8 bases outside the gene matches. Per the germline V gene, CDR1 is LGHDT and CDR2 is YNNKEL (reference sequence). The CDR3 spells CASSQKRQGSDTQYF. In DNA form, the CDR3 reads TGTGCCAGCAGCCAAAAGAGACAGGGCTCGGATACGCAGTATTTT.

This sequence joins TRBV11-2 and TRBJ2-2; a weak D match, TRBD1 (6 bases). Trimming took 5 bases from V and 6 from J, leaving 13 bases between them. The CDR3 sequence is 14 residues long. Germline values: CDR1 SGHAT, CDR2 FQNNGV. CDR3 in amino acids: CASSQDRRAGELFF. The CDR3 DNA reads as TGTGCCAGCAGCCAGGACAGACGGGCCGGGGAGCTGTTTTTT.

In its sample, this clonotype was seen many times. The chain links TRBV20-1 to TRBJ2-4; D may be TRBD1 (6 bases). The germline CDR1 and CDR2 sequences are DFQATT and SNEGSKA (reference sequence). V lost 6 bases to trimming and J lost 0 bases, with 12 bases between them. The CDR3 has 14 residues. CDR3 DNA: TGCAGTGCCCGGACAGTCCTAGCCAAAAACATTCAGTACTTC. It translates to CSARTVLAKNIQYF.

The chain has TRBV5-1 and TRBJ2-3, with TRBD2 identical over 8 bases. The CDR3 is 15 amino acids. Germline loops: CDR1 SGHRS, CDR2 YFSETQ. Germline trimming cut 1 base from V and 5 bases from J; bases unmatched to any gene: 6. The CDR3 sequence is CASSLTAGEGDTQYF. In nucleotides, the CDR3 is TGCGCCAGCAGCTTGACAGCGGGGGAAGGAGATACGCAGTATTTT. Complete variable domain (other parts from reference TRBV5-1 and TRBJ2-3): KAGVTQTPRYLIKTRGQQVTLSCSPISGHRSVSWYQQTPGQGLQFLFEYFSETQRNKGNFPGRFSGRQFSNSRSEMNVSTLELGDSALYLCASSLTAGEGDTQYFGPGTRLTVL.

This chain uses TRBV18 with TRBJ2-3, with 7 bases fitting TRBD2. Germline V gives CDR1 KGHSH, CDR2 LQKENI. V shed 4 bases, J shed 4 bases, and the junction held 5 bases outside the gene matches. There are 14 residues in the CDR3. This chain's CDR3 is CASSLSGRADTQYF. The CDR3 DNA reads TGTGCCAGCTCACTGTCAGGGAGGGCAGATACGCAGTATTTT. The entire variable domain, with the rest obtained from reference TRBV18 and TRBJ2-3, is as follows: NAGVMQNPRHLVRRRGQEARLRCSPMKGHSHVYWYRQLPEEGLKFMVYLQKENIIDESGMPKERFSAEFPKEGPSILRIQQVVRGDSAAYFCASSLSGRADTQYFGPGTRLTVL.

The J gene is TRBJ1-2, the V gene TRBV27, with 12 positions matching TRBD1. The V gene's germline CDR1 is MNHEY and CDR2 SMNVEV (reference sequence). With V trimmed by 6 bases and J by 4 bases, 9 bases remained unmatched. CDR3 length equals 16 residues. Here the CDR3 DNA reads TGTGCCAGCAGGCCCCGACCGGGACAGGGGGCCTATGGCTACACCTTC. It specifies CASRPRPGQGAYGYTF.

The chain carries TRBV7-6 and TRBJ1-1, with 7 bases matching TRBD1. Germline loops: CDR1 SGHVS, CDR2 FNYEAQ. Unmatched junction bases numbered 6, after V lost 3 bases and J lost 8 bases. The CDR3 has 13 amino acids. As DNA, the CDR3 is TGTGCCAGCAGCTTTTACAGGGGACAAGAAGCTTTCTTT. The encoded protein is CASSFYRGQEAFF.

CDR3 amino acids: CASSSTWTVTSGNTIYF. CDR3 nucleotides: TGTGCCAGCAGCTCCACCTGGACAGTGACCTCTGGAAACACCATATATTTT. The chain couples TRBV11-2 to TRBJ1-3, with TRBD1 as a possible D gene (6 bases). CDR1 SGHAT and CDR2 FQNNGV come from the germline V gene. Trimming removed 4 bases from V and 0 bases from J, with 16 bases in between. This CDR3 has 17 amino acids.